A single sample is the source of the 9 T cell receptor beta chains below, sequenced in a study of early T cells in non-severe SARS-CoV-2 infection. TCRdb independently ran MiXCR on the 5' RACE reads; one entry per CDR3 protein. Among 85,000 to 95,000 distinct CDR3 sequences listed, approximately 14% were seen once. Sequencing used whole blood. All receptors derive from an adult who was a healthcare worker with PCR-confirmed SARS-CoV-2 infection or an uninfected control (not recorded which).

There are a few counts of this clonotype. The V and J genes are TRBV24-1 and TRBJ2-3; 8 positions match TRBD1. The CDR3 length is 15 residues. With 7 bases clipped from V and 6 bases from J, the junction kept 11 bases outside the gene matches. Germline CDR1 and CDR2: KGHDR and SFDVKD. This CDR3 reads CATSLQGGASDTQYF. The CDR3 nucleotides read TGTGCCACCAGCCTACAGGGGGGCGCATCTGATACGCAGTATTTT.

V gene TRBV5-5 combines with J gene TRBJ2-5; a weak D match, TRBD1 (7 bases). Germline V lookup: CDR1 SGHKS, CDR2 YYEKEE (reference sequence). This CDR3 comprises 14 residues. V dropped 2 bases and J dropped 6 bases, with 14 bases sitting between them. The CDR3 DNA is TGTGCCAGCAGCTTACTACAGGGGAGGCAGACCCAGTACTTC. It specifies CASSLLQGRQTQYF.

The gene calls are TRBV20-1 and TRBJ1-6; maybe TRBD1 (6 bases). V was clipped by 0 bases and J by 8 bases, with 17 bases between them. Germline V gene lookup returns CDR1 DFQATT and CDR2 SNEGSKA (reference sequence). The CDR3 sequence is 16 residues long. The CDR3: CSARDQRRAGDSPLHF. In nucleotides, the CDR3 is TGCAGTGCTAGAGATCAGAGGAGGGCAGGGGATTCACCCCTCCACTTT.

This clonotype has at least ten counts. The chain uses TRBV2 and TRBJ1-2; D is uncertain. V was pared by 8 bases and J by 7 bases, with 14 bases between. Germline CDR1 reads SNHLY; CDR2 reads FYNNEI. The CDR3 covers 12 residues. CDR3 in amino acids: CASGRSGFGYTF. CDR3 sequence (DNA): TGTGCCAGCGGTCGGAGCGGGTTTGGCTACACCTTC.

In the case of this clonotype: Relative to the germline gene, one junction end is altered; a read error may explain this. The V gene is TRBV5-4, the J gene TRBJ2-3; maybe TRBD1 (6 bases). Germline values: CDR1 SGHNT, CDR2 YYREEE (reference sequence). The CDR3 is 13 amino acids. CDR3 in amino acids: CAISERTADTQYF. DNA for the CDR3: TGTGCCATCAGCGAGAGGACAGCAGATACGCAGTATTTT.

By share, this clonotype ranks as medium-sized (0.01 to 0.1%). CDR3 bases: TGTGCCAGCAGTGAAAGGAGTTGGCGGGGCAGCACAGATACGCAGTATTTT. This codes for CASSERSWRGSTDTQYF. The chain links TRBV2 to TRBJ2-3, with D perhaps matching TRBD2 (6 bases). Looked up from germline, CDR1 is SNHLY and CDR2 is FYNNEI. The V end lost 2 bases, the J end lost 0 bases, and 15 bases lay between the germline ends. The CDR3 consists of 17 residues.

The J gene is TRBJ2-7, the V gene TRBV18, with TRBD1 matching 9 bases. Trimming took 3 bases from V and 3 from J; bases not matched to a gene: 3. The germline gives CDR1 KGHSH, CDR2 LQKENI. There are 14 residues in the CDR3. The CDR3 nucleotides are TGTGCCAGCTCACCGACAGGGGGGTACTACGAGCAGTACGTC. Translation gives CASSPTGGYYEQYV.

This rearrangement joins TRBV6-6 to TRBJ1-3, with D perhaps TRBD1 (6 bases). The V end lost 2 bases, the J end lost 5 bases, and 10 bases lay between the germline ends. The CDR3 is 14 amino acids. Germline CDR1 and CDR2: MNHNY and SVGAGI (reference sequence). The CDR3 region has the DNA TGTGCCAGCAGTTACGCAGGGGATCGAAACACCATATATTTT. This encodes CASSYAGDRNTIYF.

This clonotype was observed at least ten times. The CDR3 loop is CASSPIRTEASTDTQYF. The DNA of the CDR3 is TGTGCCAGCTCACCAATAAGGACGGAAGCCTCCACAGATACGCAGTATTTT. V is TRBV18 and J is TRBJ2-3; D is unclear. The CDR3 spans 17 residues. The V gene lost 2 bases and the J gene lost 2 bases, with 17 bases spanning the gap. CDR1 is KGHSH and CDR2 is LQKENI in the germline V gene.